This is a list of T cell receptor beta chains from one sample in a study of T cell responses to AZD1222 COVID-19 vaccine. The repertoire was sequenced with immunoSEQ multiplex PCR; TCRdb's copy has only in-frame clones and lacks some. The repertoire holds about 140,000 clones, with roughly 92% as singletons. The sequencing here drew on peripheral blood, taken 28 days after the second AZD1222 dose. Receptors were obtained from an adult who received the AZD1222 COVID-19 vaccine. CDR3s include the opening cysteine and the closing phenylalanine or tryptophan. A D gene is named only where the DNA matches it firmly. Not every row has a clone size; where given, it reads once, few, many or a size class.

V gene	D gene	J gene	clone size	CDR3 length	CDR3 DNA	CDR3 protein
TRBV27	NA	TRBJ1-5	NA	14	TGTGCCAGCAGTCTAACCCTTAGCAATCAGCCCCAGCATTTT	CASSLTLSNQPQHF
TRBV5-1	TRBD1	TRBJ1-2	once	14	TGCGCCAGCAGCCCGGGACAGGGGGAACGTGGCTACACCTTC	CASSPGQGERGYTF
TRBV11-2	NA	TRBJ2-2	NA	18	TGTGCCAGCAGCTTAGCCTTTCCGGGACGTACGAACACCGGGGAGCTGTTTTTT	CASSLAFPGRTNTGELFF
TRBV11-2	NA	TRBJ1-4	NA	14	TGTGCCAGCAGCTTATCGCAGGCGAATGAAAAACTGTTTTTT	CASSLSQANEKLFF
TRBV5-6	NA	TRBJ1-2	NA	13	TGTGCCAGCAGCTTAACAGGGAAGGTTGGCTACACCTTC	CASSLTGKVGYTF
TRBV27	TRBD1	TRBJ2-7	NA	13	TGTGCCAGCAGTCCACGACAGGGTTACGAGCAGTACTTC	CASSPRQGYEQYF
TRBV5-6	NA	TRBJ2-7	NA	14	TGTGCCAGCAGCTTGGGACTAGTGAACTACGAGCAGTACTTC	CASSLGLVNYEQYF
TRBV14	TRBD2	TRBJ2-1	NA	15	TGTGCCAGCAGCCAACGGACTAGCGGGACTCATGAGCAGTTCTTC	CASSQRTSGTHEQFF
TRBV7-9	NA	TRBJ1-1	NA	14	TGTGCCAGCAGCGGGGACTGGAAGGGAATTGAAGCTTTCTTT	CASSGDWKGIEAFF
TRBV9	NA	TRBJ2-4	few	15	TGTGCCAGCAGCGTATCGTGGGGGGGCGGAAACATTCAGTACTTC	CASSVSWGGGNIQYF
TRBV19	NA	TRBJ1-5	NA	15	TGTGCCACGGGATCCTCTGGTGTAGGAGATCAGCCCCAGCATTTT	CATGSSGVGDQPQHF
TRBV7-9	NA	TRBJ2-3	NA	14	TGTGCCAGCAGCCCCTCTCCATTGCCAGATACGCAGTATTTT	CASSPSPLPDTQYF
TRBV12-3/TRBV12-4	NA	TRBJ2-3	NA	11	TGTGCCAGCTGGGTGGGTATTACGCAGTATTTT	CASWVGITQYF
TRBV6-6	TRBD2	TRBJ2-1	NA	16	TGTGCCAGCAGTCGAACTAGGACTAGCGGGGACAATGAGCAGTTCTTC	CASSRTRTSGDNEQFF
TRBV19	TRBD2	TRBJ2-3	once	15	TGTGCCAGTAGTATAAGCGGGGGGGCGAAAGATACGCAGTATTTT	CASSISGGAKDTQYF
TRBV2	NA	TRBJ1-4	few	14	TGTGCCAGCAGTGGTGGGACAAGTAATGAAAAACTGTTTTTT	CASSGGTSNEKLFF
TRBV9	NA	TRBJ2-7	NA	13	TGTGCCAGCAGCCCACCTGGGACCTACGAGCAGTACTTC	CASSPPGTYEQYF
TRBV4-3	NA	TRBJ1-1	NA	15	TGCGCCAGCAGCCAAGAAGCGGGGATGGCCACTGAAGCTTTCTTT	CASSQEAGMATEAFF
TRBV2	NA	TRBJ2-5	NA	11	TGTGCCAGCAGTGTAAGGGGGACCCAGTACTTC	CASSVRGTQYF
TRBV4-3	NA	TRBJ1-6	NA	18	TGCGCCAGCAGCCAAGGAGAGGGGTACGAGGGATTCCCTTCACCCCTCCACTTT	CASSQGEGYEGFPSPLHF
TRBV24-1	NA	TRBJ1-5	NA	14	TGTGCCACCAGTGATAGGGGTAGCAATCAGCCCCAGCATTTT	CATSDRGSNQPQHF
TRBV9	TRBD1	TRBJ2-7	NA	14	TGTGCCAGCAGCGTTGGACAGGGTGCCTACGAGCAGTACTTC	CASSVGQGAYEQYF
TRBV14	NA	TRBJ2-2	NA	13	TGTGCCAGCAGCCCCGTGAACACCGGGGAGCTGTTTTTT	CASSPVNTGELFF
TRBV3-1/TRBV3-2	TRBD2	TRBJ2-5	NA	13	TGTGCCAGTGGAAAGCGGGAGCAGGCGACCCAGTACTTC	CASGKREQATQYF
TRBV7-6	NA	TRBJ1-1	NA	15	TGTGCCAGCAGCTTAGCGCCGGGGAGAGACACTGAAGCTTTCTTT	CASSLAPGRDTEAFF
TRBV2	TRBD2	TRBJ2-7	medium-sized	15	TGTGCCAGCAGTGACACTAGCGTATCTCCTAGCGAGCAGTACTTC	CASSDTSVSPSEQYF
TRBV13	NA	TRBJ2-5	NA	13	TGTGCCAGCAGCCCGAGGGGCGCTGAGACCCAGTACTTC	CASSPRGAETQYF
TRBV5-4	TRBD2	TRBJ2-3	NA	16	TGTGCCAGCAGGTACTCTGCTAGCGGGGCGCGGGGTACGCAGTATTTT	CASRYSASGARGTQYF
TRBV5-4	NA	TRBJ2-1	NA	16	TGTGCCAGCAGCCCCCGCGGAGGGAGCTCCTACAATGAGCAGTTCTTC	CASSPRGGSSYNEQFF
TRBV7-2	NA	TRBJ2-5	NA	14	TGTGCCAGCAGCCTGGACTATGGCCAAGAGACCCAGTACTTC	CASSLDYGQETQYF
TRBV7-2	NA	TRBJ1-1	NA	13	TGTGCCAGCAGCTTACGCATGAGCACTGAAGCTTTCTTT	CASSLRMSTEAFF
TRBV9	NA	TRBJ2-1	NA	13	TGTGCCAGCAGCGTAGGGATCTACAATGAGCAGTTCTTC	CASSVGIYNEQFF
TRBV5-4	NA	TRBJ2-7	NA	11	TGTGCCAGCAAGGGCCCCTACGAGCAGTACTTC	CASKGPYEQYF
TRBV29-1	TRBD1	TRBJ2-5	once	12	TGCAGCGTGGTGGGACAGGGGGAGACCCAGTACTTC	CSVVGQGETQYF
TRBV2	NA	TRBJ1-1	NA	14	TGTGCCAGCATCTTAAGTAGAATCGGCACTGAAGCTTTCTTT	CASILSRIGTEAFF
TRBV6-5	NA	TRBJ2-1	NA	14	TGTGCCAGCAGTTACTTCCGCGGCTCCAATGAGCAGTTCTTC	CASSYFRGSNEQFF
TRBV6-5	NA	TRBJ2-4	NA	11	TGTGCCAGCAGTTACCGAGACATTCAGTACTTC	CASSYRDIQYF
TRBV9	NA	TRBJ2-2	NA	11	TGTGCCAGCAGCCGGGGCGGGGAGCTGTTTTTT	CASSRGGELFF
TRBV4-3	TRBD2	TRBJ2-1	NA	14	TGCGCCAGCAGCGTCGGTCCGGGAGGGAATGAGCAGTTCTTC	CASSVGPGGNEQFF
TRBV7-9	TRBD2	TRBJ2-3	NA	14	TGTGCCAGCAGCTTAGGGACGGGAGGAGATACGCAGTATTTT	CASSLGTGGDTQYF
TRBV29-1	NA	TRBJ2-2	NA	12	TGCAGCGCCGGGGGGAACACCGGGGAGCTGTTTTTT	CSAGGNTGELFF
TRBV7-7	NA	TRBJ2-7	once	13	TGTGCCAGCAGCACCGGGGCGGACTACGAGCAGTACTTC	CASSTGADYEQYF
TRBV12-3/TRBV12-4	NA	TRBJ2-3	NA	12	TGTGCCACCAGGGCAGCGGCAGATACGCAGTATTTT	CATRAAADTQYF
TRBV3-1/TRBV3-2	NA	TRBJ1-3	NA	17	TGTGCCAGCAGCCAGACCGACGGGGTAGCCGGTGGAAACACCATATATTTT	CASSQTDGVAGGNTIYF
TRBV10-3	NA	TRBJ2-7	NA	15	TGTGCCATCAGTCTCCTCAGGGCTGGGGCCTACGAGCAGTACTTC	CAISLLRAGAYEQYF
TRBV5-4	TRBD2	TRBJ2-1	NA	16	TGTGCCAGCAGCTTGGAAGCGGGGGGGCTCCACAATGAGCAGTTCTTC	CASSLEAGGLHNEQFF
TRBV5-8	TRBD1	TRBJ1-1	NA	15	TGTGCCAGCCCCAAAGACAGGGGGCGTAGTGGCGAAGCTTTCTTT	CASPKDRGRSGEAFF
TRBV4-3	NA	TRBJ1-2	NA	12	TGCGCCAGCAGCCAAGACGGTTATGGCTACACCTTC	CASSQDGYGYTF
TRBV5-6	NA	TRBJ1-2	NA	14	TGTGCCAGCAGCATCTGGGGGGGACACTATGGCTACACCTTC	CASSIWGGHYGYTF
TRBV7-8	NA	TRBJ1-1	NA	13	TGTGCCAGCAGCTCCCAACTGAACACTGAAGCTTTCTTT	CASSSQLNTEAFF
TRBV15	TRBD2	TRBJ2-5	NA	15	TGTGCCACCAGCAGAGATGTTCGGGGGGAAGAGACCCAGTACTTC	CATSRDVRGEETQYF
TRBV27	NA	TRBJ1-1	NA	13	TGTGCCAGCAGTTTCGGGTCAAACACTGAAGCTTTCTTT	CASSFGSNTEAFF
TRBV28	NA	TRBJ2-5	NA	22	TGTGCCAGCAGCCGCAGGCTCAGGGGCGGCTGGAATCGGGGACGCCAAGCGGAGACCCAGTACTTC	CASSRRLRGGWNRGRQAETQYF
TRBV2	NA	TRBJ1-3	once	12	TGTGCCAGCAGCCAACAGGGAAACACCATATATTTT	CASSQQGNTIYF
TRBV18	TRBD2	TRBJ2-1	NA	16	TGTGCCAGCTCGCGACCCGGGACTAGGGCGGCCAATGAGCAGTTCTTC	CASSRPGTRAANEQFF
TRBV5-1	NA	TRBJ1-4	NA	14	TGCGCCAGCAGCGTAACCGGGGCGGGGGAAAAACTGTTTTTT	CASSVTGAGEKLFF
TRBV18	NA	TRBJ1-2	NA	14	TGTGCCAGCTCACCACAAAGGGATGGCTATGGCTACACCTTC	CASSPQRDGYGYTF